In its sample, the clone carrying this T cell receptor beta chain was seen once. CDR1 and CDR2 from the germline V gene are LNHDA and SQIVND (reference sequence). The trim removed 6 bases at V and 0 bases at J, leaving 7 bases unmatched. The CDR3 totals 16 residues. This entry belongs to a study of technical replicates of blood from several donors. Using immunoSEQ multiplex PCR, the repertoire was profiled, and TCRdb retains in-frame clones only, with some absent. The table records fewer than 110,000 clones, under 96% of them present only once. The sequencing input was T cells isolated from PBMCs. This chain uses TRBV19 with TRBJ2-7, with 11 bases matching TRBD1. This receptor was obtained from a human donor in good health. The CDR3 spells CASSQPGTGGSYEQYF. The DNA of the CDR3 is TGTGCCAGTAGCCAGCCTGGGACAGGGGGCTCCTACGAGCAGTACTTC.